These T cell receptor beta chains were read from a single sample in a study of a mutant IDH1 vaccine in newly diagnosed glioma. Their antigens remain unidentified. The assay was immunoSEQ multiplex PCR, and TCRdb's table has in-frame clones only and misses some. Of about 30,000 clones detected, just under 80% appear once; the ten largest clones hold around 25%. The sample consisted of PBMCs, taken from a glioma patient whose treatment included an IDH1 peptide vaccine. The receptors shown here come from a man aged 25 to 40 with glioma. Each CDR3 is given with its conserved first and last residue. The D gene is left open where the match is weak. Clone sizes are given selectively: once, few, many, or a class where the clone is expanded.

V gene: TRBV4-1
D gene: .
clone size: .
J gene: TRBJ2-2
CDR3 protein: CASSRGAGTGELFF
CDR3 DNA: TGCGCCAGCAGCCGAGGCGCGGGCACCGGGGAGCTGTTTTTT

V gene: TRBV6-1
D gene: .
clone size: few
J gene: TRBJ1-1
CDR3 protein: CASILQNTEAFF
CDR3 DNA: TGTGCCAGCATATTGCAGAACACTGAAGCTTTCTTT

V gene: TRBV9
D gene: .
clone size: .
J gene: TRBJ2-3
CDR3 protein: CASSNLGLTDTQYF
CDR3 DNA: TGTGCCAGCAGCAATTTAGGACTCACAGATACGCAGTATTTT

V gene: TRBV30
D gene: TRBD1
clone size: .
J gene: TRBJ2-6
CDR3 protein: CAWSARQGAAGANVLTF
CDR3 DNA: TGTGCCTGGAGTGCTAGACAGGGGGCGGCTGGGGCCAACGTCCTGACTTTC

V gene: TRBV6-1
D gene: .
clone size: .
J gene: TRBJ2-7
CDR3 protein: CASSKTGRYEQYF
CDR3 DNA: TGTGCCAGCAGTAAAACAGGGCGCTACGAGCAGTACTTC

V gene: TRBV18
D gene: .
clone size: .
J gene: TRBJ2-7
CDR3 protein: CASSPPGSSSYEQYF
CDR3 DNA: TGTGCCAGCTCACCACCTGGGAGTAGCTCCTACGAGCAGTACTTC

V gene: TRBV27
D gene: .
clone size: .
J gene: TRBJ1-2
CDR3 protein: CASRPRVRAYGYTF
CDR3 DNA: TGTGCCAGCAGACCCAGGGTGCGGGCCTATGGCTACACCTTC

V gene: TRBV5-1
D gene: .
clone size: .
J gene: TRBJ2-5
CDR3 protein: CASSGGSGGGSETQYF
CDR3 DNA: TGCGCCAGCAGCGGAGGGTCGGGGGGCGGGTCGGAGACCCAGTACTTC

V gene: TRBV15
D gene: TRBD2
clone size: .
J gene: TRBJ2-7
CDR3 protein: CATSRDPGLAGENEQYF
CDR3 DNA: TGTGCCACCAGCAGAGATCCCGGACTAGCGGGAGAGAACGAGCAGTACTTC

V gene: TRBV9
D gene: TRBD1
clone size: .
J gene: TRBJ1-1
CDR3 protein: CASSVGTELNTEAFF
CDR3 DNA: TGTGCCAGCAGCGTTGGGACAGAGTTGAACACTGAAGCTTTCTTT

V gene: TRBV9
D gene: .
clone size: .
J gene: TRBJ1-4
CDR3 protein: CASSVDPHEGEKLFF
CDR3 DNA: TGTGCCAGCAGCGTAGATCCTCATGAGGGCGAAAAACTGTTTTTT

V gene: TRBV7-9
D gene: TRBD2
clone size: .
J gene: TRBJ2-5
CDR3 protein: CASSLSPSGGKETQYF
CDR3 DNA: TGTGCCAGCAGCTTAAGTCCTAGCGGGGGCAAAGAGACCCAGTACTTC

V gene: TRBV6-5
D gene: TRBD1
clone size: .
J gene: TRBJ1-1
CDR3 protein: CASSYSKTGGTEAFF
CDR3 DNA: TGTGCCAGCAGTTACTCGAAAACAGGGGGAACTGAAGCTTTCTTT

V gene: TRBV15
D gene: .
clone size: .
J gene: TRBJ1-4
CDR3 protein: CATSRGTNEKLFF
CDR3 DNA: TGTGCCACCAGCAGGGGCACTAATGAAAAACTGTTTTTT

V gene: TRBV5-5
D gene: .
clone size: .
J gene: TRBJ2-7
CDR3 protein: CASSIGTLPSYEQYF
CDR3 DNA: TGTGCCAGCAGCATAGGGACACTCCCCTCCTACGAGCAGTACTTC

V gene: TRBV30
D gene: TRBD2
clone size: .
J gene: TRBJ2-2
CDR3 protein: CAWSFQREGREGGELFF
CDR3 DNA: TGTGCCTGGAGTTTCCAGCGGGAGGGCCGGGAAGGCGGGGAGCTGTTTTTT

V gene: TRBV30
D gene: TRBD1
clone size: .
J gene: TRBJ1-4
CDR3 protein: CACNPMTGEGEKLFF
CDR3 DNA: TGTGCCTGCAACCCCATGACAGGGGAGGGCGAAAAACTGTTTTTT

V gene: TRBV13
D gene: .
clone size: few
J gene: TRBJ2-2
CDR3 protein: CASSVRVSSWTGELFF
CDR3 DNA: TGTGCCAGCAGCGTCAGGGTTAGTTCGTGGACCGGGGAGCTGTTTTTT

V gene: TRBV7-8
D gene: .
clone size: once
J gene: TRBJ2-2
CDR3 protein: CASSITRGGGELFF
CDR3 DNA: TGTGCCAGCAGCATCACGAGGGGAGGCGGGGAGCTGTTTTTT

V gene: TRBV5-1
D gene: TRBD1
clone size: .
J gene: TRBJ1-2
CDR3 protein: CASSFTDRVDGYTF
CDR3 DNA: TGCGCCAGCAGCTTTACCGACAGGGTAGATGGCTACACCTTC

V gene: TRBV5-5
D gene: .
clone size: .
J gene: TRBJ2-7
CDR3 protein: CASSSDGGSEQYF
CDR3 DNA: TGTGCCAGCAGCTCGGACGGAGGGAGCGAGCAGTACTTC

V gene: TRBV19
D gene: .
clone size: .
J gene: TRBJ1-2
CDR3 protein: CATRETNYGYTF
CDR3 DNA: TGTGCCACCCGGGAGACAAACTATGGCTACACCTTC

V gene: TRBV7-2
D gene: TRBD1
clone size: .
J gene: TRBJ1-2
CDR3 protein: CASSVPNRDSIGYTF
CDR3 DNA: TGTGCCAGCAGCGTTCCCAACCGGGACAGCATTGGCTACACCTTC

V gene: TRBV19
D gene: .
clone size: few
J gene: TRBJ1-3
CDR3 protein: CASSMPSHSGNTIYF
CDR3 DNA: TGTGCCAGTAGTATGCCTTCCCACTCTGGAAACACCATATATTTT

V gene: TRBV7-9
D gene: .
clone size: .
J gene: TRBJ2-3
CDR3 protein: CASSSSWDSPTDTQYF
CDR3 DNA: TGTGCCAGCAGCTCTAGTTGGGATTCGCCCACAGATACGCAGTATTTT

V gene: TRBV2
D gene: .
clone size: .
J gene: TRBJ2-5
CDR3 protein: CASSAGPEKKTQYF
CDR3 DNA: TGTGCCAGCAGCGCGGGACCGGAGAAAAAGACCCAGTACTTC

V gene: TRBV30
D gene: .
clone size: .
J gene: TRBJ1-1
CDR3 protein: CARTGPGNTEAFF
CDR3 DNA: TGTGCCAGAACAGGGCCCGGGAACACTGAAGCTTTCTTT

V gene: TRBV14
D gene: .
clone size: .
J gene: TRBJ1-2
CDR3 protein: CASSQEINYGYTF
CDR3 DNA: TGTGCCAGCAGCCAAGAAATTAACTATGGCTACACCTTC

V gene: TRBV30
D gene: TRBD1
clone size: once
J gene: TRBJ1-1
CDR3 protein: CAWSGGTAQAFF
CDR3 DNA: TGTGCCTGGAGTGGGGGGACAGCACAAGCTTTCTTT

V gene: TRBV11-2
D gene: .
clone size: few
J gene: TRBJ1-2
CDR3 protein: CASSPGAFRYGYTF
CDR3 DNA: TGTGCCAGCAGCCCCGGGGCTTTTCGGTATGGCTACACCTTC

V gene: TRBV4-1
D gene: .
clone size: once
J gene: TRBJ1-2
CDR3 protein: CASSQDSQGVNGYTF
CDR3 DNA: TGCGCCAGCAGCCAAGATTCTCAGGGTGTAAATGGCTACACCTTC

V gene: TRBV7-2
D gene: TRBD2
clone size: .
J gene: TRBJ2-5
CDR3 protein: CASSLVGSGGAWETQYF
CDR3 DNA: TGTGCCAGCAGCTTAGTGGGTAGCGGGGGGGCATGGGAGACCCAGTACTTC

V gene: TRBV30
D gene: .
clone size: .
J gene: TRBJ1-2
CDR3 protein: CAWTPHRNYGYTF
CDR3 DNA: TGTGCCTGGACCCCGCACCGAAACTATGGCTACACCTTC

V gene: TRBV6-1
D gene: TRBD1
clone size: .
J gene: TRBJ2-7
CDR3 protein: CASREPGQGFRQYF
CDR3 DNA: TGTGCCAGCAGGGAGCCGGGACAGGGGTTTAGGCAGTACTTC

V gene: TRBV5-4
D gene: .
clone size: .
J gene: TRBJ2-3
CDR3 protein: CASRGDRDPRTDTQYF
CDR3 DNA: TGTGCCAGCAGGGGGGACCGGGACCCGCGCACAGATACGCAGTATTTT

V gene: TRBV7-9
D gene: TRBD2
clone size: .
J gene: TRBJ2-5
CDR3 protein: CASSLMGLAGVETQYF
CDR3 DNA: TGTGCCAGCAGCTTAATGGGACTAGCGGGAGTAGAGACCCAGTACTTC

V gene: TRBV21-1
D gene: .
clone size: .
J gene: TRBJ1-5
CDR3 protein: CASSKCRNQPQHF
CDR3 DNA: TGTGCCAGCAGCAAATGTAGGAATCAGCCCCAGCATTTT

V gene: TRBV28
D gene: .
clone size: .
J gene: TRBJ1-2
CDR3 protein: CASSSQGGRNTAVYGYTF
CDR3 DNA: TGTGCCAGCAGTTCCCAGGGAGGGAGAAATACCGCTGTCTATGGCTACACCTTC

V gene: TRBV27
D gene: .
clone size: .
J gene: TRBJ2-7
CDR3 protein: CASSLDSAYEQYF
CDR3 DNA: TGTGCCAGCAGTTTGGACAGTGCCTACGAGCAGTACTTC

V gene: TRBV9
D gene: TRBD1
clone size: once
J gene: TRBJ1-2
CDR3 protein: CASSSRTGGNYGYTF
CDR3 DNA: TGTGCCAGCAGCTCTCGGACAGGGGGCAACTATGGCTACACCTTC

V gene: TRBV13
D gene: .
clone size: .
J gene: TRBJ1-1
CDR3 protein: CASTKGRLDGAFF
CDR3 DNA: TGTGCCAGCACAAAGGGGCGGCTCGATGGTGCTTTCTTT

V gene: TRBV6-1
D gene: .
clone size: once
J gene: TRBJ2-1
CDR3 protein: CASSEVYRDYNEQFF
CDR3 DNA: TGTGCCAGCAGTGAAGTTTATCGGGACTACAATGAGCAGTTCTTC

V gene: TRBV6-5
D gene: TRBD1
clone size: .
J gene: TRBJ1-5
CDR3 protein: CASSYSGQGGQPQHF
CDR3 DNA: TGTGCCAGCAGTTACTCGGGACAGGGGGGTCAGCCCCAGCATTTT

V gene: TRBV30
D gene: .
clone size: .
J gene: TRBJ2-5
CDR3 protein: CAWSFDENWAALTQETQYF
CDR3 DNA: TGTGCCTGGAGTTTTGATGAGAATTGGGCAGCTCTAACCCAAGAGACCCAGTACTTC

V gene: TRBV5-1
D gene: TRBD2
clone size: .
J gene: TRBJ2-1
CDR3 protein: CASSSSGGRYNEQFF
CDR3 DNA: TGCGCCAGCAGCTCTAGCGGGGGGCGGTACAATGAGCAGTTCTTC

V gene: TRBV13
D gene: .
clone size: .
J gene: TRBJ2-7
CDR3 protein: CASSPDRRSYEQYF
CDR3 DNA: TGTGCCAGCAGCCCAGACAGGCGCTCCTACGAGCAGTACTTC

V gene: TRBV29-1
D gene: TRBD2
clone size: few
J gene: TRBJ2-7
CDR3 protein: CSVAPATSVLREQYF
CDR3 DNA: TGCAGCGTTGCCCCCGCGACTAGCGTGTTACGCGAGCAGTACTTC

V gene: TRBV7-9
D gene: TRBD2
clone size: .
J gene: TRBJ2-2
CDR3 protein: CAAGGVLNTGELFF
CDR3 DNA: TGTGCCGCTGGGGGGGTTCTGAACACCGGGGAGCTGTTTTTT

V gene: TRBV6-5
D gene: .
clone size: .
J gene: TRBJ2-7
CDR3 protein: CASSYSIGSNYEQYF
CDR3 DNA: TGTGCCAGCAGTTACTCGATAGGGTCTAACTACGAGCAGTACTTC

V gene: TRBV9
D gene: TRBD1
clone size: once
J gene: TRBJ2-3
CDR3 protein: CASSDPQGVTQYF
CDR3 DNA: TGTGCCAGCAGCGATCCCCAGGGGGTTACGCAGTATTTT

V gene: TRBV5-4
D gene: .
clone size: .
J gene: TRBJ1-4
CDR3 protein: CASSPGLANEKLFF
CDR3 DNA: TGTGCCAGCAGCCCGGGACTGGCAAATGAAAAACTGTTTTTT

V gene: TRBV6-5
D gene: TRBD1
clone size: .
J gene: TRBJ1-4
CDR3 protein: CASSYIRGDEKLFF
CDR3 DNA: TGTGCCAGCAGTTACATCAGGGGGGATGAAAAACTGTTTTTT

V gene: TRBV2
D gene: TRBD2
clone size: .
J gene: TRBJ2-1
CDR3 protein: CASSTSGSSYNEQFF
CDR3 DNA: TGTGCCAGCAGTACCAGCGGGAGCTCCTACAATGAGCAGTTCTTC

V gene: TRBV5-6
D gene: .
clone size: once
J gene: TRBJ2-3
CDR3 protein: CASSLSGTDTQYF
CDR3 DNA: TGTGCCAGCAGCTTAAGTGGCACAGATACGCAGTATTTT

V gene: TRBV27
D gene: TRBD2
clone size: .
J gene: TRBJ2-5
CDR3 protein: CASSPIGGAAETQYF
CDR3 DNA: TGTGCCAGCAGTCCCATCGGGGGGGCCGCGGAGACCCAGTACTTC

V gene: TRBV30
D gene: TRBD1
clone size: few
J gene: TRBJ1-1
CDR3 protein: CAWSMGQMNTEAFF
CDR3 DNA: TGTGCCTGGAGTATGGGACAGATGAACACTGAAGCTTTCTTT

V gene: TRBV2
D gene: .
clone size: .
J gene: TRBJ2-1
CDR3 protein: CASSANWGGFYNEQFF
CDR3 DNA: TGTGCCAGCAGTGCCAACTGGGGTGGGTTCTACAATGAGCAGTTCTTC